Below, one T cell receptor (beta chain) is given with its context. High-throughput TCR beta sequencing covered peripheral CD8+ and CD4+ T cells. The TEMRA cells underwent FACS enrichment, while the CD8+ and CD4+ T cells underwent negative isolation. The data are from a study of CD8 T cells in Susac syndrome. After extraction with the RNeasy kit, roughly 0.45 to 1 ug of the RNA was reverse transcribed using random hexamers. Multiplex immunoSEQ PCR targeted 54 Vbeta and 13 Jbeta TCR beta segments. One entry per CDR3 protein results from TCRdb running MiXCR on the immunoSEQ multiplex PCR reads. Of about 280,000 distinct CDR3 sequences in the sample, approximately 81% were seen once. V dropped 4 bases and J dropped 0 bases, with 10 bases sitting between them. The CDR3 sequence is 15 residues long. From germline, CDR1 is MDHEN and CDR2 SYDVKM.

The sequence derives from a human donor with multiple sclerosis. J is TRBJ1-5 and V is TRBV28; D call uncertain. The sample consisted of CD8+ T cells from PBMCs. CDR3 region: CASSSPVTSNQPQHF. CDR3 sequence (DNA): TGTGCCAGCAGTTCGCCGGTCACTAGCAATCAGCCCCAGCATTTT.